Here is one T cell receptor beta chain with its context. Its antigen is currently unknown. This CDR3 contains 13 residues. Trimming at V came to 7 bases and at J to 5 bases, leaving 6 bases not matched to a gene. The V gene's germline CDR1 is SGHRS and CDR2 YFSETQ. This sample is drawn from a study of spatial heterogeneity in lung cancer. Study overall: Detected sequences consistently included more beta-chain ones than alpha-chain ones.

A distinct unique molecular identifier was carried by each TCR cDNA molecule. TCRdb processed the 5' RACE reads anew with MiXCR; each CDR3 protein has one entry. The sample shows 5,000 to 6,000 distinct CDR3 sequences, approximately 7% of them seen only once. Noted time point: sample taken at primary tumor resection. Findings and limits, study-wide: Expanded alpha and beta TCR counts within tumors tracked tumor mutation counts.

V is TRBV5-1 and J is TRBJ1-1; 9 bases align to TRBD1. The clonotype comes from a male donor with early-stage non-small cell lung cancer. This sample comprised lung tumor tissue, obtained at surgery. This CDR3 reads CASALDRGTEAFF. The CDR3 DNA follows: TGCGCCAGCGCATTGGACAGGGGTACTGAAGCTTTCTTT. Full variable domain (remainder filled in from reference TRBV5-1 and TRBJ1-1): KAGVTQTPRYLIKTRGQQVTLSCSPISGHRSVSWYQQTPGQGLQFLFEYFSETQRNKGNFPGRFSGRQFSNSRSEMNVSTLELGDSALYLCASALDRGTEAFFGQGTRLTVV.